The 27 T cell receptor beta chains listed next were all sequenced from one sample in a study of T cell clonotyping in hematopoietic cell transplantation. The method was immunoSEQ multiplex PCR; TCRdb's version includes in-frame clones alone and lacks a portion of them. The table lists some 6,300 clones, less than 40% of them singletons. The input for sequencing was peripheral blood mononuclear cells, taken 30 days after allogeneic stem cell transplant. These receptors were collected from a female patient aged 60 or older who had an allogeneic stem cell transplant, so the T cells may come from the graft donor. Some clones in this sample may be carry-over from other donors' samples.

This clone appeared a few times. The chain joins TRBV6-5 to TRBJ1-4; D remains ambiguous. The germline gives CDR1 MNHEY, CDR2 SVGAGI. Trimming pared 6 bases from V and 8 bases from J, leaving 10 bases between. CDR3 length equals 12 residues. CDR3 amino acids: CASSQEGEKLFF. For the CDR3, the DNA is TGTGCCAGCAGCCAAGAAGGGGAAAAACTGTTTTTT.

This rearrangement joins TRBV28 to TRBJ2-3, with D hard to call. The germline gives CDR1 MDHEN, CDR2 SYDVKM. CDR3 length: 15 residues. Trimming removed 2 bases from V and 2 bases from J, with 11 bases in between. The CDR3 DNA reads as TGTGCCAGCAGTTTAGAACGTGGGATCACAGATACGCAGTATTTT. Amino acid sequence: CASSLERGITDTQYF.

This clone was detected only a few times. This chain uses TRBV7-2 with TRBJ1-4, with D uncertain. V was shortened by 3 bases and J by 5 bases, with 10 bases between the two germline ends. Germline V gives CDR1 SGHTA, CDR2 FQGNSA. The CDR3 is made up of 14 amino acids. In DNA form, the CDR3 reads TGTGCCAGCAGCTTGGCAGGACCGAATGAAAAACTGTTTTTT. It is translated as CASSLAGPNEKLFF.

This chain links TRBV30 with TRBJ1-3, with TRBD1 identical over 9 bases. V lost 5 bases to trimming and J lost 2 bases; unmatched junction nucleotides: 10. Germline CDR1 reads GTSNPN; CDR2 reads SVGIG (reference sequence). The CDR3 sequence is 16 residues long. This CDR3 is CAWSKQGAFAGNTIYF. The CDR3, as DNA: TGTGCCTGGTCCAAACAGGGGGCTTTTGCTGGAAACACCATATATTTT.

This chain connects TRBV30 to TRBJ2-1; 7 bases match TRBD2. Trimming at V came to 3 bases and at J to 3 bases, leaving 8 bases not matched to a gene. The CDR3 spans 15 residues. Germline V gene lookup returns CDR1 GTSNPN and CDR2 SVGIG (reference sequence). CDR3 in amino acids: CAWRRPGTNYNEQFF. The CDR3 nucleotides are TGTGCCTGGAGGAGACCCGGGACTAACTACAATGAGCAGTTCTTC.

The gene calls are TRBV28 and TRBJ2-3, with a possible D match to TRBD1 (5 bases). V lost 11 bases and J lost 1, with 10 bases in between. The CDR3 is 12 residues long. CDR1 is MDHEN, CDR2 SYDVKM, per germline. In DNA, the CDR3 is TGTGCCGTTGGGGCCCGCACAGATACGCAGTATTTT. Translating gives CAVGARTDTQYF.

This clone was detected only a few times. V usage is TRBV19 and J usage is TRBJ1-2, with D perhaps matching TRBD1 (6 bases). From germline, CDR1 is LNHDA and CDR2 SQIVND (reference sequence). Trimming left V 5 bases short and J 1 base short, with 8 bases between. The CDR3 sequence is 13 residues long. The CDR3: CASSYRVNYGYTF. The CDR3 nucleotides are TGTGCCAGTAGTTACAGGGTTAACTATGGCTACACCTTC.

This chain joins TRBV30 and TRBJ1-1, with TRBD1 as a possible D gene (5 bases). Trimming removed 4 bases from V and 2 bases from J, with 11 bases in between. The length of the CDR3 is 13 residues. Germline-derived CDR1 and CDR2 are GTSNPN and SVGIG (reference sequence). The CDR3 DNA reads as TGTGCCTGGACTGACAGTTTTAACACTGAAGCTTTCTTT. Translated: CAWTDSFNTEAFF.

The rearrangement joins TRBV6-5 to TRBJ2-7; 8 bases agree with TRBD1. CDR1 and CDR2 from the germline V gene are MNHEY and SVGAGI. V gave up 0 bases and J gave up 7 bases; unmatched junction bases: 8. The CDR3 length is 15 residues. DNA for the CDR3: TGTGCCAGCAGTTACTCGACAGGGGAAGCTCGAGAGCAGTACTTC. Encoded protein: CASSYSTGEAREQYF.

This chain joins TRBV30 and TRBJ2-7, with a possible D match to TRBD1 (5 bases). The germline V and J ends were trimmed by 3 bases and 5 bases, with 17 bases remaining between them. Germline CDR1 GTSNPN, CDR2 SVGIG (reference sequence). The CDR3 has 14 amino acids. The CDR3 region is CAWSATGDLNEQYF. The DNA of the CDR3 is TGTGCCTGGAGCGCTACAGGTGATTTGAACGAGCAGTACTTC.

The CDR3 bases are TGTGCCAGCAGCTCCGGGAACAGGGGCTCCTACGAGCAGTACTTC. Amino acid sequence: CASSSGNRGSYEQYF. V is TRBV25-1 and J is TRBJ2-7, with 7 bases identical to TRBD1. The trim removed 6 bases at V and 0 bases at J, leaving 8 bases unmatched. Per the germline V gene, CDR1 is MGHDK and CDR2 is SYGVNS. This CDR3 contains 15 residues.

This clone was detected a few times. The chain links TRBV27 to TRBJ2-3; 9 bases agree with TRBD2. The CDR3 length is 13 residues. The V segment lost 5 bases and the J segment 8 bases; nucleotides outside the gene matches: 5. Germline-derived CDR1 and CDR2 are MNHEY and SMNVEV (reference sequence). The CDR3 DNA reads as TGTGCCAGCAGTAGACCGACTAGCGGTACGCAGTATTTT. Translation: CASSRPTSGTQYF.

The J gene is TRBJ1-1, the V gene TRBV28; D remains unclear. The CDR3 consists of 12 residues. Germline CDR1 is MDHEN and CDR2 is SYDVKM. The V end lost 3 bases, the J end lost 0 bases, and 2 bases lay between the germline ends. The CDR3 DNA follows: TGTGCCAGCAGTTTGGTGAACACTGAAGCTTTCTTT. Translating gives CASSLVNTEAFF. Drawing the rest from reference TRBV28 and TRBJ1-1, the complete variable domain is DVKVTQSSRYLVKRTGEKVFLECVQDMDHENMFWYRQDPGLGLRLIYFSYDVKMKEKGDIPEGYSVSREKKERFSLILESASTNQTSMYLCASSLVNTEAFFGQGTRLTVV.

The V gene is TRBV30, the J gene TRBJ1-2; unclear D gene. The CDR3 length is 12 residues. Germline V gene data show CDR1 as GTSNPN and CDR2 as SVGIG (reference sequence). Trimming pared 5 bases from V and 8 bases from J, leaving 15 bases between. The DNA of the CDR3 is TGTGCCTGGGACTTGAACAGCGGAGGCTACACCTTC. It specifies CAWDLNSGGYTF.

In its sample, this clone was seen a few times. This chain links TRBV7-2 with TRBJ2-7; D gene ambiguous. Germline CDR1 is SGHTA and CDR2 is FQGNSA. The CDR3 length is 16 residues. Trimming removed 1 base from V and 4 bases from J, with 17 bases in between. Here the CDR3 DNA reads TGTGCCAGCAGCTTAGGGGCGCTAATACCGATTTACGAGCAGTACTTC. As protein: CASSLGALIPIYEQYF.

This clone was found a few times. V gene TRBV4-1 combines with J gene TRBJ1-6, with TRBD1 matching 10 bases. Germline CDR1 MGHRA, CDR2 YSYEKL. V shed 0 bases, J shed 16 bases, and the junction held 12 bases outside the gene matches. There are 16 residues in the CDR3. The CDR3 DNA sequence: TGCGCCAGCAGCCAAGACGCCCGACAGGGGGCACGATCTCTCCACTTT. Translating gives CASSQDARQGARSLHF.

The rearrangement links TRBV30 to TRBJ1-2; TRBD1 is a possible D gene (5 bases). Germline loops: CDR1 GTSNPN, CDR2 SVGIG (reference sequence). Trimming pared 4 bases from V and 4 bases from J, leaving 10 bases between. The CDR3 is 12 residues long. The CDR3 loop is CAWTTDIYGYTF. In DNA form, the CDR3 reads TGTGCCTGGACGACAGATATCTATGGCTACACCTTC. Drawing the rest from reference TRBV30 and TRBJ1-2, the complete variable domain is SQTIHQWPATLVQPVGSPLSLECTVEGTSNPNLYWYRQAAGRGLQLLFYSVGIGQISSEVPQNLSASRPQDRQFILSSKKLLLSDSGFYLCAWTTDIYGYTFGSGTRLTVV.

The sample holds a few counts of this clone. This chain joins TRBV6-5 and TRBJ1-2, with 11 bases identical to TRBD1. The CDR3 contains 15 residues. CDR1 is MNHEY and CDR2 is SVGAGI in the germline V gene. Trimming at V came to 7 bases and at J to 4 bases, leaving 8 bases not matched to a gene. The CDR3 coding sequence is TGTGCCAGCATCCGTCCGGGACAGGGGGTCTATGGCTACACCTTC. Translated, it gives CASIRPGQGVYGYTF.

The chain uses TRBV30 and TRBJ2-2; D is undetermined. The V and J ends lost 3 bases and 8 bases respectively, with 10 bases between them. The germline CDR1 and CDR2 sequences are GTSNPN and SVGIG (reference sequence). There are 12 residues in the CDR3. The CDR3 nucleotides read TGTGCCTGGAGCCCCCTTTGGGGGGAGCTGTTTTTT. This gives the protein CAWSPLWGELFF. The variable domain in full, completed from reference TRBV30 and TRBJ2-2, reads SQTIHQWPATLVQPVGSPLSLECTVEGTSNPNLYWYRQAAGRGLQLLFYSVGIGQISSEVPQNLSASRPQDRQFILSSKKLLLSDSGFYLCAWSPLWGELFFGEGSRLTVL.

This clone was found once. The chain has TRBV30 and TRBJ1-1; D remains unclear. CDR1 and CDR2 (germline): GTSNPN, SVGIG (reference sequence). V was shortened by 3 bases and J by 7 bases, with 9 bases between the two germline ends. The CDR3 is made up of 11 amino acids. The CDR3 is CAWSGIFEAFF. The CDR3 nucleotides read TGTGCCTGGAGCGGGATTTTTGAAGCTTTCTTT.

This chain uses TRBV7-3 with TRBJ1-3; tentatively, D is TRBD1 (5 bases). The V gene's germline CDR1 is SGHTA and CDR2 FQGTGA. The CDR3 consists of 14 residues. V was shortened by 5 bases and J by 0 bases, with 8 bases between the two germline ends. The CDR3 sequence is CASSPGTSGNTIYF. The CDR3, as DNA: TGTGCCAGCAGCCCCGGGACCTCTGGAAACACCATATATTTT.

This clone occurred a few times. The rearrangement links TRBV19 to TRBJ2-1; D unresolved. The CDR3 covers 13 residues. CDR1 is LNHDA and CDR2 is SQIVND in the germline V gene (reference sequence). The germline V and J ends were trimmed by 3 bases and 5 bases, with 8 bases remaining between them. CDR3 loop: CASSIAANNEQFF. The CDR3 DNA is TGTGCCAGTAGTATTGCGGCTAACAATGAGCAGTTCTTC.

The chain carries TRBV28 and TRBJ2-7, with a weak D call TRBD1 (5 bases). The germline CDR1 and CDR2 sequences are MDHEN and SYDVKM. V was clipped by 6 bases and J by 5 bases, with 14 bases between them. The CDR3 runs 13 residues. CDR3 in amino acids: CASRSPGFHEQYF. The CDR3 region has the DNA TGTGCCAGCAGATCTCCAGGGTTTCACGAGCAGTACTTC.

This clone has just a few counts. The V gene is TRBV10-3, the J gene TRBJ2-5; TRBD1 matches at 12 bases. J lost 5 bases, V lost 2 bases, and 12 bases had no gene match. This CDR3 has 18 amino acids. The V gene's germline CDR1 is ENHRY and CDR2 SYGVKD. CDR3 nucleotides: TGTGCCATCAGTGAGCTACCCGGGACAGGGGGCGGAAAGGAGACCCAGTACTTC. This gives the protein CAISELPGTGGGKETQYF.

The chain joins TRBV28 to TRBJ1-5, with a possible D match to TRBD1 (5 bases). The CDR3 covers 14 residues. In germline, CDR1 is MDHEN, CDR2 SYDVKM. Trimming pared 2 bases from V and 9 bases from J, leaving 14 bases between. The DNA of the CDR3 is TGTGCCAGCAGTTTAACGGGGGAAGGGCGGCCCCAGCATTTT. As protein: CASSLTGEGRPQHF.

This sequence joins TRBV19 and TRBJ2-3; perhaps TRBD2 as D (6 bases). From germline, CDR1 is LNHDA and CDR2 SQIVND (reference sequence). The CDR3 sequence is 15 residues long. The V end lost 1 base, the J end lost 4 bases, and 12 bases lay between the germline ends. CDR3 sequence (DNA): TGTGCCAGTAGTATAGCCGGCGGGATCTCAGATACGCAGTATTTT. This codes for CASSIAGGISDTQYF.

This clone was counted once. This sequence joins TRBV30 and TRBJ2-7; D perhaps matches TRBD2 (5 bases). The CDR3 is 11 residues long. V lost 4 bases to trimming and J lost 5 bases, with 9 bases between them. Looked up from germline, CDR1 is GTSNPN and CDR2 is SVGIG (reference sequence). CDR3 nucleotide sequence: TGTGCCTGGACACTAGTAAACGAGCAGTACTTC. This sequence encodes CAWTLVNEQYF.